This record concerns one T cell receptor (beta chain) sequence. The record originates from a study of PD-1 blockade in classical Hodgkin lymphoma. Time point defined: cycle 4 day 1 (C4D1), after six to seven weeks of nivolumab. Exposure to brentuximab vedotin varied, and each patient had relapsed following autologous stem cell transplantation. Purified CD4+ T cells were obtained from thawed PBMCs through magnetic negative selection. V was cut by 0 bases and J by 3 bases, with 11 bases left in between. The CDR3 is made up of 15 amino acids. Per germline, CDR1 MGHRA and CDR2 YSYEKL. TCRdb keeps only in-frame clones here, not all; method: immunoSEQ multiplex PCR. The sample includes tens of thousands of clones, 86% of them seen just once.

This specimen was CD4+ T cells from blood, taken before the fourth cycle of nivolumab. V gene TRBV4-1 combines with J gene TRBJ1-2, with a weak D call TRBD1 (5 bases). The sequence derives from a human donor with classical Hodgkin lymphoma. CDR3 residues: CASSQDPGLHYGYTF. The CDR3 DNA follows: TGCGCCAGCAGCCAAGATCCAGGGCTACACTATGGCTACACCTTC.